These 2 T cell receptor beta chains were all obtained from the same sample, sequenced in a study of blood T cell repertoires in COVID-19. Clones were sequenced by immunoSEQ multiplex PCR, and TCRdb holds only the in-frame ones, with some missing. Of 200,000 to 250,000 clones listed, around 87% were seen once; the top ten hold under 9%. Sequencing input: peripheral blood. The receptor source for this set is an older woman with active or convalescent COVID-19.

The rearrangement joins TRBV2 to TRBJ1-2; possible D gene TRBD1, 6 bases. V was trimmed by 6 bases and J by 1 base, leaving 9 bases between them. The CDR3 has 13 residues. CDR1 is SNHLY, CDR2 FYNNEI, per germline. CDR3 coding DNA: TGTGCCAGCAGCCAGGGGTTTAACTATGGCTACACCTTC. Translating gives CASSQGFNYGYTF.

The count of this clone is one. The genes are TRBV6-5 and TRBJ1-6, with TRBD1 as a possible D gene (6 bases). Germline V lookup: CDR1 MNHEY, CDR2 SVGAGI. Trimming cost V 7 bases and J 1 base, with 11 bases left between them. This CDR3 comprises 15 residues. The chain's CDR3 is CASKQGSSYNSPLHF. Here the CDR3 DNA reads TGTGCCAGCAAACAGGGTAGTTCCTATAATTCACCCCTCCACTTT.